These T cell receptor beta chains were read from a single sample in a study of Ad26.COV2.S vaccination and SARS-CoV-2 variants. The table came from immunoSEQ multiplex PCR; TCRdb's copy has only in-frame clones and leaves some out. The sample has some 290,000 clones, roughly 80% seen once. This specimen consisted of peripheral blood, obtained in a trial of Ad26.COV2.S vaccine versus placebo. These receptors originate from a person aged 18-65 years who received the Ad26.COV2.S COVID-19 vaccine or a placebo. Each CDR3 is given with its conserved first and last residue. Each record gives: clone size, J gene, V gene, D gene, CDR3 protein, CDR3 DNA. D genes are given only for firm matches. Part of the rows lack a size; the others show once, few, many or a class for expanded clones.

.	TRBJ2-5	TRBV6-5	TRBD2	CASRTSGGPQETQYF	TGTGCCAGCAGGACGAGCGGGGGCCCCCAAGAGACCCAGTACTTC
.	TRBJ1-2	TRBV27	.	CASSKRQLNIYGYTF	TGTGCCAGCAGCAAGAGACAGTTGAATATCTATGGCTACACCTTC
.	TRBJ1-2	TRBV20-1	.	CSASESQSPTDGYTF	TGCAGTGCTAGTGAGAGCCAAAGTCCTACGGATGGCTACACCTTC
.	TRBJ1-2	TRBV7-9	.	CASRRIDGSAYGYTF	TGTGCCAGCAGGCGAATCGACGGATCCGCCTATGGCTACACCTTC
.	TRBJ2-7	TRBV3-1/TRBV3-2	.	CASSQDRGAGYEQYF	TGTGCCAGCAGCCAAGACCGGGGGGCTGGTTACGAGCAGTACTTC
.	TRBJ2-1	TRBV5-1	TRBD2	CASSPMGVAGGYNEQFF	TGCGCCAGCAGCCCGATGGGGGTGGCGGGGGGATACAATGAGCAGTTCTTC
.	TRBJ2-1	TRBV9	TRBD2	CASSPRALRGDNEQFF	TGTGCCAGCAGCCCCCGGGCCCTTCGGGGGGACAATGAGCAGTTCTTC
.	TRBJ2-7	TRBV3-1/TRBV3-2	TRBD1	CASSLTGQGAHEQYF	TGTGCCAGCAGCCTCACAGGACAGGGGGCACACGAGCAGTACTTC
.	TRBJ2-3	TRBV2	TRBD1	CASSIDRGRADTQYF	TGTGCCAGCAGCATTGACAGGGGGCGCGCAGATACGCAGTATTTT
.	TRBJ2-5	TRBV7-3	.	CASSTGPAAQETQYF	TGTGCCAGCAGCACCGGACCGGCGGCCCAAGAGACCCAGTACTTC
.	TRBJ2-2	TRBV5-6	TRBD1	CASSFRLGTGKLSGELFF	TGTGCCAGCAGCTTTCGGCTGGGGACAGGGAAGTTGTCCGGGGAGCTGTTTTTT
few	TRBJ1-2	TRBV28	.	CASSSPWTANYGYTF	TGTGCCAGCAGTTCCCCGTGGACAGCTAACTATGGCTACACCTTC
.	TRBJ1-6	TRBV11-2	.	CASSLDWGGALHF	TGTGCCAGCAGCTTAGATTGGGGGGGGGCCCTCCACTTT